The 17 T cell receptor beta chains given below trace back to one sample, sequenced in a study of OX40 agonist ivuxolimab in advanced cancers. Only in-frame clones appear in the TCRdb table, and some are missing; sequencing was by immunoSEQ multiplex PCR. The table shows 45,000 to 60,000 clones, with more than 75% occurring only once. The source material was CD4+ or CD8+ T cells sorted from blood, sampled in a trial of the OX40 agonist ivuxolimab. The source is an adult with an advanced solid tumor such as melanoma, head and neck, liver or kidney cancer.

The chain is built from TRBV6-5 and TRBJ1-1; D unclear. V lost 0 bases, J lost 8 bases, and 16 bases lay in between. Germline CDR1 MNHEY, CDR2 SVGAGI. This CDR3 spans 15 amino acids. The CDR3 sequence: CASSYSQSVRLEAFF. CDR3 DNA sequence: TGTGCCAGCAGTTACTCGCAGTCAGTTCGGCTAGAAGCTTTCTTT.

Comments on this clone: The sample holds other DNA sequences that translate to the same CDR3. The chain is built from TRBV30 and TRBJ1-3; D gene unclear. The length of the CDR3 is 13 residues. Trimming cost V 2 bases and J 4 bases, with 9 bases left between them. Germline assignment: CDR1 GTSNPN and CDR2 SVGIG (reference sequence). The CDR3 reads CAWSRVAGNTIYF. The CDR3 DNA is TGTGCCTGGAGTCGGGTAGCAGGAAACACCATATATTTT.

The rearrangement uses TRBV5-1 and TRBJ2-1, with a possible D match to TRBD2 (7 bases). Trimming shortened V by 0 bases and J by 10 bases, and 14 bases separated the two germline ends. This CDR3 has 14 amino acids. The germline V gene encodes CDR1 SGHRS and CDR2 YFSETQ. The CDR3 nucleotides read TGCGCCAGCAGCTTGGGCGGGGGCCCTGAAGAGCAGTTCTTC. Translated: CASSLGGGPEEQFF.

CDR3: CASSSQNSGQEAFF. As DNA, the CDR3 is TGCGCCAGCAGCTCCCAGAACTCAGGGCAGGAAGCTTTCTTT. The J gene is TRBJ1-1, the V gene TRBV5-1; a possible D gene is TRBD1 (5 bases). Trimming removed 3 bases from V and 8 bases from J, with 17 bases in between. This CDR3 has 14 residues. CDR1 and CDR2 (germline): SGHRS, YFSETQ.

The CDR3 protein is CASRTGLAGELFF. CDR3 coding DNA: TGTGCCAGCAGGACAGGGTTAGCCGGGGAGCTGTTTTTT. The chain carries TRBV2 and TRBJ2-2; 7 bases are a match to TRBD1. The CDR3 totals 13 residues. Germline V lookup: CDR1 SNHLY, CDR2 FYNNEI. V was pared by 6 bases and J by 6 bases, with 4 bases of the junction left unmatched.

V is TRBV7-9 and J is TRBJ1-1, with D tentatively TRBD1 (5 bases). In germline, CDR1 is SEHNR, CDR2 FQNEAQ (reference sequence). The CDR3 has 15 residues. The V end was cut by 2 bases, the J end by 0 bases, with 10 bases between. CDR3 sequence (DNA): TGTGCCAGCAGCTTAAGACAGACTCTGAACACTGAAGCTTTCTTT. Protein: CASSLRQTLNTEAFF.

The chain uses TRBV6-1 and TRBJ2-7; no clear D gene. Germline V gives CDR1 MNHNS, CDR2 SASEGT. This CDR3 comprises 12 residues. V was shortened by 3 bases and J by 3 bases, with 6 bases between the two germline ends. The CDR3 region is CASSDPGYEQYF. CDR3 sequence (DNA): TGTGCCAGCAGTGACCCGGGCTACGAGCAGTACTTC.

The chain combines TRBV7-9 with TRBJ2-1, with 8 bases fitting TRBD2. The CDR3 runs 16 residues. Per the germline V gene, CDR1 is SEHNR and CDR2 is FQNEAQ (reference sequence). V lost 1 base to trimming and J lost 7 bases; unmatched junction nucleotides: 9. The CDR3, as DNA: TGTGCCAGCAGCTTAGTCGGTAGCGGGGTTTGGAATGAGCAGTTCTTC. Its protein is CASSLVGSGVWNEQFF. Full variable domain (missing parts from reference TRBV7-9 and TRBJ2-1): DTGVSQNPRHKITKRGQNVTFRCDPISEHNRLYWYRQTLGQGPEFLTYFQNEAQLEKSRLLSDRFSAERPKGSFSTLEIQRTEQGDSAMYLCASSLVGSGVWNEQFFGPGTRLTVL.

The CDR3 region has the DNA TGTGCCACCAAAAACCACGGGACTAGCATCGGGGAGCTGTTTTTT. Translation gives CATKNHGTSIGELFF. J is TRBJ2-2 and V is TRBV6-1, with 9 bases matching TRBD2. There are 15 residues in the CDR3. Per germline, CDR1 MNHNS and CDR2 SASEGT. Trimming at V came to 10 bases and at J to 7 bases, leaving 13 bases not matched to a gene.

This chain links TRBV6-5 with TRBJ1-1; D may be TRBD1 (6 bases). Germline CDR1 and CDR2: MNHEY and SVGAGI. V lost 0 bases to trimming and J lost 4 bases, with 12 bases between them. The CDR3 extends over 15 amino acids. CDR3 residues: CASSYSGRGATEAFF. CDR3 DNA: TGTGCCAGCAGTTACTCCGGCAGGGGAGCCACTGAAGCTTTCTTT.

The CDR3 loop reads CASSIGSYNEQFF. CDR3 sequence (DNA): TGTGCCAGTAGTATAGGGTCCTACAATGAGCAGTTCTTC. V and J are TRBV19 and TRBJ2-1, with D uncertain. CDR3 size: 13 residues. In germline, CDR1 is LNHDA, CDR2 SQIVND (reference sequence). V shed 1 base and J shed 1 base, with 2 bases lying between them. Full variable domain (outside the CDR3, taken from reference TRBV19 and TRBJ2-1): DGGITQSPKYLFRKEGQNVTLSCEQNLNHDAMYWYRQDPGQGLRLIYYSQIVNDFQKGDIAEGYSVSREKKESFPLTVTSAQKNPTAFYLCASSIGSYNEQFFGPGTRLTVL.

This chain connects TRBV19 to TRBJ1-2, with a possible D match to TRBD1 (5 bases). Trimming pared 1 base from V and 6 bases from J, leaving 21 bases between. The CDR3 is 17 residues long. Looked up from germline, CDR1 is LNHDA and CDR2 is SQIVND (reference sequence). DNA for the CDR3: TGTGCCAGTAGTATAGGTTCTGAGTGGGGCCAGGACGATGGCTACACCTTC. Translating gives CASSIGSEWGQDDGYTF.

The CDR3 DNA reads as TGTGCCAGCAGCTCCGGGGACAGGGGGGAAGGAAACACCATATATTTT. The encoded protein is CASSSGDRGEGNTIYF. V gene TRBV7-2 combines with J gene TRBJ1-3; TRBD1 aligns across 11 bases. Trimming took 4 bases from V and 4 from J; bases not matched to a gene: 6. Germline V gene data show CDR1 as SGHTA and CDR2 as FQGNSA. The CDR3 totals 16 residues.

The chain couples TRBV19 to TRBJ2-5; tentatively, D is TRBD2 (7 bases). The J call is doubtful: the DNA matches TRBJ2-7 better. The CDR3 sequence is 18 residues long. Germline V gene sequence: CDR1 LNHDA, CDR2 SQIVND (reference sequence). The DNA for the CDR3 is TGTGCCAGTAGTATAGACTTTCTTGGGGCGGGGGCCTCCTACGAGCAGTACTTC. Protein: CASSIDFLGAGASYEQYF.

This chain connects TRBV5-1 to TRBJ2-5; the D is unclear. V was cut by 0 bases and J by 5 bases, with 5 bases left in between. Per germline, CDR1 SGHRS and CDR2 YFSETQ. The CDR3 length is 12 residues. The CDR3 DNA reads TGCGCCAGCAGCTTGGTACGGGAGACCCAGTACTTC. Its translation is CASSLVRETQYF. The complete variable domain, with remaining parts taken from reference TRBV5-1 and TRBJ2-5, reads KAGVTQTPRYLIKTRGQQVTLSCSPISGHRSVSWYQQTPGQGLQFLFEYFSETQRNKGNFPGRFSGRQFSNSRSEMNVSTLELGDSALYLCASSLVRETQYFGPGTRLLVL.

The genes are TRBV30 and TRBJ2-5; either TRBD1 or TRBD2 may fit D (5 bases each). Trimming pared 2 bases from V and 5 bases from J, leaving 12 bases between. CDR3 length: 13 residues. CDR1 is GTSNPN, CDR2 SVGIG, per germline (reference sequence). The CDR3 bases are TGTGCCTGGAGTTGGGCAGGGACGGAGACCCAGTACTTC. Protein: CAWSWAGTETQYF.

The V gene is TRBV5-4, the J gene TRBJ1-2; D is perhaps TRBD1 (6 bases). This CDR3 region has 15 residues. CDR1 and CDR2 from the germline V gene are SGHNT and YYREEE (reference sequence). V was shortened by 4 bases and J by 5 bases, with 18 bases between the two germline ends. CDR3 sequence reads: CASSQELQGPYGYTF. The CDR3 nucleotides read TGTGCCAGCAGCCAAGAGTTACAGGGTCCGTATGGCTACACCTTC.